What follows describes a single T cell receptor (beta chain). Its antigen is undetermined. CDR3 length: 16 residues. CDR1 is MNHEY, CDR2 SVGAGI, per germline. V shed 2 bases and J 4 bases; nucleotides not matched to a gene: 4. Sequencing used immunoSEQ multiplex PCR; TCRdb keeps in-frame clones, though not all of them. Of under 80,000 clones listed, 55% to 85% are singletons. The source of the sample is a study of vaccination effects on CD4 cells after COVID-19. Looking at the study overall: Post-vaccine specimens arrived a median 72 days past the second dose.

After expansion with viral peptide pools in the ViraFEST assay, antigen-specific CD4+ T cells were sequenced. After less than 11 days in culture, the CD4+ T cells were isolated. Each participant was administered two doses of either the BNT162b2 or the mRNA-1273 vaccine. The study found no prior SARS-CoV-2 infection in the vaccine recipients, who tested negative for nucleocapsid antibodies. Half the medium was swapped for IL-2 medium on days 3 and 7. The material sequenced was CD4+ T cells from PBMCs cultured with HCoV-229E spike peptides, taken after COVID-19 vaccination. This clonotype originated in a human donor who received a COVID-19 vaccine. The chain recombines TRBV6-5 with TRBJ2-3; 12 positions match TRBD2. The CDR3 region has the DNA TGTGCCAGCAGTTACGACGCTAGCGGGGGGGCAGATACGCAGTATTTT. This gives the protein CASSYDASGGADTQYF.